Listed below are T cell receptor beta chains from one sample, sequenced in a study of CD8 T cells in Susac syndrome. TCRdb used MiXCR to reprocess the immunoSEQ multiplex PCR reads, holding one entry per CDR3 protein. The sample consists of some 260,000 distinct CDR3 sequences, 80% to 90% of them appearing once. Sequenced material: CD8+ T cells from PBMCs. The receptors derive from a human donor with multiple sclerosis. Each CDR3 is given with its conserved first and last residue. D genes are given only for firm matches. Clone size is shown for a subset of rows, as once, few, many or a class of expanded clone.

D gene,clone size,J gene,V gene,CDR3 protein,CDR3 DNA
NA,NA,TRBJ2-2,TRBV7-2,CASSLNRVNTGELFF,TGTGCCAGCAGCTTGAACAGGGTAAACACCGGGGAGCTGTTTTTT
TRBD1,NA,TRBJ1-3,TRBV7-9,CASSDNRGAGAKGNTIYF,TGTGCCAGCAGCGACAACAGGGGCGCTGGAGCTAAGGGAAACACCATATATTTT
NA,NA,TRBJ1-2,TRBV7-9,CASSLAGHLAYGYTF,TGTGCCAGCAGCTTAGCCGGGCACCTTGCCTATGGCTACACCTTC
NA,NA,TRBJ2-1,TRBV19,CASSISSGEQFF,TGTGCCAGTAGTATCAGCTCCGGTGAGCAGTTCTTC
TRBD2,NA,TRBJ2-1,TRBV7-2,CASSSTSPFYNEQFF,TGTGCCAGCAGCTCGACTAGCCCCTTCTACAATGAGCAGTTCTTC
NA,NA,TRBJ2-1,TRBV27,CASSYGANNEQFF,TGTGCCAGCAGTTACGGGGCTAACAATGAGCAGTTCTTC
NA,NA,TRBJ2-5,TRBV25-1,CASSESQETQYF,TGTGCCAGCAGTGAATCCCAAGAGACCCAGTACTTC
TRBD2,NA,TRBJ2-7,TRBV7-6,CASSYYSGRTGREEQYF,TGTGCCAGCAGCTATTATAGCGGGAGGACGGGGAGGGAAGAGCAGTACTTC
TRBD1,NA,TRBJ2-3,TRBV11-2,CASSYRKLSLTGGKDTQYF,TGTGCCAGCAGCTACCGGAAGTTGTCCCTGACAGGGGGAAAAGATACGCAGTATTTT
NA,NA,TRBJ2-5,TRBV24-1,CATSDLWGKTQYF,TGTGCCACCAGTGATTTGTGGGGCAAGACCCAGTACTTC
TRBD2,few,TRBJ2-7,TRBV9,CASSVAGGPREQYF,TGTGCCAGCAGCGTAGCGGGAGGCCCCAGAGAGCAGTACTTC
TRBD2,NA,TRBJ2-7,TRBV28,CASSFPGLAGSSSYEQYF,TGTGCCAGCAGTTTTCCGGGACTAGCGGGATCTAGCTCCTACGAGCAGTACTTC
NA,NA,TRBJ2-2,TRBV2,CASSELRGGPGELFF,TGTGCCAGCAGTGAACTGCGGGGCGGTCCCGGGGAGCTGTTTTTT
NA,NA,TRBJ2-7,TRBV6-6,CASSYSGGATYEQYF,TGTGCCAGCAGTTACTCGGGGGGGGCCACCTACGAGCAGTACTTC
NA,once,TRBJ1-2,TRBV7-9,CASSSQGNHYGYTF,TGTGCCAGCAGCTCTCAGGGTAATCACTATGGCTACACCTTC
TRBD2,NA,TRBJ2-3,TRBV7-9,CASSSSSGRVVTDTQYF,TGTGCCAGCAGCTCCTCTAGCGGGAGGGTTGTCACAGATACGCAGTATTTT
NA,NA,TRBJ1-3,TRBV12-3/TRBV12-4,CASSLGGADTIYF,TGTGCCAGCAGTTTAGGCGGGGCTGACACCATATATTTT
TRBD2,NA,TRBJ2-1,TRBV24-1,CATSDLKRPVLAGGPNSYNEQFF,TGTGCCACCAGTGATTTGAAGAGGCCAGTACTAGCGGGAGGTCCTAACTCCTACAATGAGCAGTTCTTC
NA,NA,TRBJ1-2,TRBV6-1,CASGDGQNYGYTF,TGTGCCAGTGGGGATGGGCAGAACTATGGCTACACCTTC
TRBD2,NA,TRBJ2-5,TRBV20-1,CSAYRAGSGRGLETQYF,TGCAGTGCTTACAGGGCGGGGAGCGGGAGAGGGTTGGAGACCCAGTACTTC
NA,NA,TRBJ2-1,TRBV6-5,CASSYSEAGEGDNEQFF,TGTGCCAGCAGTTACTCGGAGGCGGGAGAGGGGGACAATGAGCAGTTCTTC
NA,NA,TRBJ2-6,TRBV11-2,CASSSGAFWANVLTF,TGTGCCAGCAGCTCCGGGGCTTTTTGGGCCAACGTCCTGACTTTC
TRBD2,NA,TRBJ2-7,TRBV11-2,CASSPTSGPISYEQYF,TGTGCCAGCAGTCCGACTAGCGGCCCGATTTCCTACGAGCAGTACTTC
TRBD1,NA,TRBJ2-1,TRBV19,CASSIDLDRSLQWEQFF,TGTGCCAGTAGTATAGATTTGGACAGGAGCCTACAATGGGAGCAGTTCTTC
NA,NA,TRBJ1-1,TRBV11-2,CASSLVSGGDPIHFSMNTEAFF,TGTGCCAGCAGCTTAGTCAGTGGTGGGGACCCCATCCACTTTTCCATGAACACTGAAGCTTTCTTT
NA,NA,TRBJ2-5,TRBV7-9,CASSLITRDNQETQYF,TGTGCCAGCAGCTTAATTACCCGGGACAACCAAGAGACCCAGTACTTC